The T cell receptor beta chain described here comes from a study of shared clonotypes between healthy human individuals. Looking at the study overall: Three CD4 naive, three CD4 memory, two CD8 naive and one CD8 memory plate were used per donor.

Each sample came from a Caucasian adult donor living in Nashville, Tennessee. The table came from immunoSEQ multiplex PCR; TCRdb's copy has only in-frame clones and leaves some out. The sample carries approximately 1,000,000 clones, approximately 78% recorded once. Trimming at V came to 2 bases and at J to 3 bases, leaving 6 bases not matched to a gene. CDR3 length: 15 residues. This TCR derives from a man aged 18 to 30 in good health. Some clones in this sample may be carry-over from other donors' samples. Sequencing was carried out using memory CD4+ T cells from PBMCs. Subset noted: CD45RA-negative fraction. The V and J genes are TRBV6-7 and TRBJ1-2; 7 bases match TRBD1. TRBV6-7 is filed as an ORF, its function uncertain. In nucleotides, the CDR3 is TGTGCCAGCAGTTACGTCACAGGGGCTGACTATGGCTACACCTTC. Protein product: CASSYVTGADYGYTF.